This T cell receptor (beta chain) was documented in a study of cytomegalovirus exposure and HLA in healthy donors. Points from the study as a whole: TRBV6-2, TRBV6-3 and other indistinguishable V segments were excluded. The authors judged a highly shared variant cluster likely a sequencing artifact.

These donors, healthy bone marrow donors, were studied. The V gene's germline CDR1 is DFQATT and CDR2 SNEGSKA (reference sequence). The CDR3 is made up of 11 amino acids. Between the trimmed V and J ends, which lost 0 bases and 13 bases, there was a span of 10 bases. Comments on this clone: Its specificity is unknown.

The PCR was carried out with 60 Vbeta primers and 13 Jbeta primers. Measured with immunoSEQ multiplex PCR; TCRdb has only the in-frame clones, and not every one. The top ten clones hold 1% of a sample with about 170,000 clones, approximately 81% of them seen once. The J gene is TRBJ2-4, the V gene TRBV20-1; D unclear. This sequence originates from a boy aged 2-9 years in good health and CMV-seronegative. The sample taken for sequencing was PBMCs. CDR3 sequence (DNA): TGCAGTGCTAGAGATTCGTCTACCCAGTACTTC. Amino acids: CSARDSSTQYF.